This note documents a single T cell receptor beta chain sequence. What it binds is unknown. The template used for profiling TCR beta VDJ and CDR3 was genomic DNA. TCRdb re-analysed the reads in MiXCR, keeping a single row per CDR3 protein. The sample has around 150,000 distinct CDR3 sequences, around 40% seen once. This specimen comes from a study of CD8+CD57+ T cells in acquired aplastic anemia. As for the study in general: Isolated CD4+ and CD8+ cells, once sorted, yielded DNA averaging around 3.3 ug. The average read count for CD4+ cells in healthy donors was some 11 million.

This CDR3 is 13 amino acids long. V shed 0 bases and J shed 9 bases, with 9 bases lying between them. Study findings and constraints: Sharing between patients and controls was observed for around 30 CD8+ CDR3 sequences.

Source material: sorted CD4+, CD8+, or CD8+CD57+ T cells (not recorded which) from PBMCs. The receptor comes from a human donor in good health. V gene TRBV12-3 or TRBV12-4 combines with J gene TRBJ2-1; D may be TRBD2 (5 bases). CDR3 sequence: CASSLAGGTEQFF. Here the CDR3 DNA reads TGTGCCAGCAGTTTAGCCGGAGGAACTGAGCAGTTCTTC.